This T cell receptor (beta chain) emerged from a study of T cell changes during pregnancy in multiple sclerosis (dated 2019 in TCRdb). With respect to the entire study: In women with multiple sclerosis, the researchers looked at how the T cell repertoire shifted as pregnancy progressed.

This clone was detected only once. The antigen it recognizes is unknown. No base quality values were provided; no much bigger clone lies one nucleotide off. The germline V gene (reference sequence) yields SGHNT for CDR1 and YYREEE for CDR2. From its cysteine to its phenylalanine, the CDR3 spans 12 amino acids. The read is trimmed to its CDR3 DNA, 36 bases read in frame from base 1. Cut back by 3 bases and 1 base, the V and J ends lie 5 bases apart. The library was prepared using the immunoSEQ multiplex PCR assay. TCRdb limited this immuneACCESS table to in-frame rearrangements with V and J called. A share of clones is missing; checked studies link under half to unresolved V genes, and the rest is unexplained. The sample profile shows about 68,000 clones; 91% of them were found once. Around 0.89% of the sample rests with the top ten.

The clonotype comes from a female donor with multiple sclerosis, enrolled in a pregnancy study. Material: peripheral blood, obtained in the second trimester of pregnancy. Here the chain combines TRBV5-4 and TRBJ2-7, with the D gene too uncertain to name. The DNA sequence is as follows: TGTGCCAGCAGCTCCGGGTCCTACGAGCAGTACTTC. Translation gives CASSSGSYEQYF.